These T cell receptor beta chains were read from a single sample in a study of cytomegalovirus exposure and HLA in healthy donors. The assay was immunoSEQ multiplex PCR, and TCRdb's table has in-frame clones only and misses some. The sample yields around 210,000 clones, about four fifths seen once. The sample was PBMCs. The receptors shown here come from a male donor in good health and CMV-seropositive. The CDR3 runs from the conserved cysteine through the conserved F or W. The order of the fields is clone size, J gene, V gene, D gene, CDR3 DNA, CDR3 protein. The D gene is left open where the match is weak. The size entry is marked missing in some rows and otherwise reads once, few, many or a size class.

clone size: few
J gene: TRBJ2-1
V gene: TRBV6-5
D gene: -
CDR3 DNA: TGTGCCAGCAGTTACGGGGCAGATACCAAATACAATGAGCAGTTCTTC
CDR3 protein: CASSYGADTKYNEQFF

clone size: once
J gene: TRBJ2-5
V gene: TRBV7-2
D gene: TRBD1
CDR3 DNA: TGTGCCAGCAGCTGGATGGCAGGGGGCGCGGGACAGACCCAGTACTTC
CDR3 protein: CASSWMAGGAGQTQYF

clone size: -
J gene: TRBJ2-5
V gene: TRBV27
D gene: -
CDR3 DNA: TGTGCCAGCAGCCCCAGGGATGCTTCGGAGACCCAGTACTTC
CDR3 protein: CASSPRDASETQYF

clone size: -
J gene: TRBJ2-2
V gene: TRBV9
D gene: TRBD2
CDR3 DNA: TGTGCCAGCAGTCCGGGACTACCCACCGGGGAGCTGTTTTTT
CDR3 protein: CASSPGLPTGELFF

clone size: -
J gene: TRBJ1-4
V gene: TRBV9
D gene: -
CDR3 DNA: TGTGCCAGCAGCGTAGATCACAGGGATAATGAAAAACTGTTTTTT
CDR3 protein: CASSVDHRDNEKLFF

clone size: -
J gene: TRBJ1-1
V gene: TRBV6-5
D gene: -
CDR3 DNA: TGTGCCAGCAGACTTCTAGTGAACACTGAAGCTTTCTTT
CDR3 protein: CASRLLVNTEAFF

clone size: -
J gene: TRBJ2-3
V gene: TRBV28
D gene: -
CDR3 DNA: TGTGCCAGCAGTCCGGAGGGGGCGCGGGGAAATACGCAGTATTTT
CDR3 protein: CASSPEGARGNTQYF

clone size: few
J gene: TRBJ2-1
V gene: TRBV9
D gene: TRBD2
CDR3 DNA: TGTGCCAGCAGCGCGGGACTAGCGGGAATCAATGAGCAGTTCTTC
CDR3 protein: CASSAGLAGINEQFF

clone size: -
J gene: TRBJ1-5
V gene: TRBV5-4
D gene: -
CDR3 DNA: TGTGCCAGCAGCTGGGATCGGGGGGAGCCCCAGCATTTT
CDR3 protein: CASSWDRGEPQHF

clone size: -
J gene: TRBJ2-2
V gene: TRBV30
D gene: TRBD2
CDR3 DNA: TGTGCCTGGAGGGCACTCGGGGGGATAAGAACCGGGGAGCTGTTTTTT
CDR3 protein: CAWRALGGIRTGELFF

clone size: -
J gene: TRBJ2-7
V gene: TRBV6-1
D gene: -
CDR3 DNA: TGTGCCAGCGGCCCTAGATCCTACGAGCAGTACTTC
CDR3 protein: CASGPRSYEQYF

clone size: -
J gene: TRBJ2-7
V gene: TRBV18
D gene: TRBD2
CDR3 DNA: TGTGCCAGCTCACGCTTTCTATCTAGCGGGGGGACACACTACGAGCAGTACTTC
CDR3 protein: CASSRFLSSGGTHYEQYF

clone size: -
J gene: TRBJ2-1
V gene: TRBV7-8
D gene: -
CDR3 DNA: TGTGCCAGCAGCTTAGGGTTAGCATCGGGTTTTTATGAGCAGTTCTTC
CDR3 protein: CASSLGLASGFYEQFF

clone size: -
J gene: TRBJ1-1
V gene: TRBV5-1
D gene: -
CDR3 DNA: TGCGCCAGCAGCTCCGGGACATCAACTGAAGCTTTCTTT
CDR3 protein: CASSSGTSTEAFF

clone size: -
J gene: TRBJ2-7
V gene: TRBV2
D gene: -
CDR3 DNA: TGTGCCAGCAGGACAGGCTACGAGCAGTACTTC
CDR3 protein: CASRTGYEQYF

clone size: -
J gene: TRBJ2-2
V gene: TRBV6-1
D gene: -
CDR3 DNA: TGTGCCAGCGACAACCGAGGGGGCACCGGGGAGCTGTTTTTT
CDR3 protein: CASDNRGGTGELFF

clone size: once
J gene: TRBJ2-7
V gene: TRBV7-9
D gene: TRBD2
CDR3 DNA: TGTGCCAGCAGCCCCCCCGGGACTAGCGGGACTGGCGAGCAGTACTTC
CDR3 protein: CASSPPGTSGTGEQYF

clone size: -
J gene: TRBJ1-6
V gene: TRBV9
D gene: -
CDR3 DNA: TGTGCCAGCAGCGTAACAGGGTTTAGGGATTCACCCCTCCACTTT
CDR3 protein: CASSVTGFRDSPLHF

clone size: few
J gene: TRBJ2-5
V gene: TRBV7-2
D gene: -
CDR3 DNA: TGTGCCAGCAGGTACCAGGGGGAGACCCAGTACTTC
CDR3 protein: CASRYQGETQYF

clone size: -
J gene: TRBJ1-1
V gene: TRBV27
D gene: TRBD1
CDR3 DNA: TGTGCCAGCAGGCAGACAGGGCTGAACACTGAAGCTTTCTTT
CDR3 protein: CASRQTGLNTEAFF

clone size: few
J gene: TRBJ1-5
V gene: TRBV29-1
D gene: -
CDR3 DNA: TGCAGCGTCGGAGAAGGGGACGTACAGGGTCAGCCCCAGCATTTT
CDR3 protein: CSVGEGDVQGQPQHF

clone size: once
J gene: TRBJ2-4
V gene: TRBV10-3
D gene: TRBD1
CDR3 DNA: TGTGCCATCGCGGAGACAGGGAACAAAAACATTCAGTACTTC
CDR3 protein: CAIAETGNKNIQYF

clone size: -
J gene: TRBJ1-1
V gene: TRBV19
D gene: TRBD1
CDR3 DNA: TGTGCCAGTAGGTCCGGGACAGGGGAAAGGAACACTGAAGCTTTCTTT
CDR3 protein: CASRSGTGERNTEAFF

clone size: -
J gene: TRBJ2-1
V gene: TRBV7-2
D gene: TRBD2
CDR3 DNA: TGTGCCAGCAGCTTAGGGTCCCTAGCGGGAGGGCCATCCAATGAGCAGTTCTTC
CDR3 protein: CASSLGSLAGGPSNEQFF

clone size: -
J gene: TRBJ1-1
V gene: TRBV28
D gene: -
CDR3 DNA: TGTGCCATACAGGACCTCCTTGAAGCTTTCTTT
CDR3 protein: CAIQDLLEAFF

clone size: -
J gene: TRBJ2-1
V gene: TRBV10-3
D gene: -
CDR3 DNA: TGTGCCATCAGTGAGGCCCCAGGGAATGAGCAGTTCTTC
CDR3 protein: CAISEAPGNEQFF

clone size: -
J gene: TRBJ1-6
V gene: TRBV23-1
D gene: -
CDR3 DNA: TGCGCCAGCAGTCAATCGAGGAGACAGCGGGATTCACCCCTCCACTTT
CDR3 protein: CASSQSRRQRDSPLHF

clone size: -
J gene: TRBJ2-7
V gene: TRBV10-3
D gene: TRBD1
CDR3 DNA: TGTTCCATCTTGACAGGGGTACCCTACGAGCAGTACTTC
CDR3 protein: CSILTGVPYEQYF

clone size: -
J gene: TRBJ2-3
V gene: TRBV30
D gene: TRBD2
CDR3 DNA: TGTGCCTGGAGAGGGGGACTAGCGGGAAGGGCAGATACGCAGTATTTT
CDR3 protein: CAWRGGLAGRADTQYF

clone size: -
J gene: TRBJ2-3
V gene: TRBV7-2
D gene: -
CDR3 DNA: TGTGCCAGCAGCCAGGGTAGCGGATCTAGCACAGATACGCAGTATTTT
CDR3 protein: CASSQGSGSSTDTQYF

clone size: -
J gene: TRBJ2-1
V gene: TRBV6-1
D gene: TRBD2
CDR3 DNA: TGTGCCAGCAGTGTGACTAGCGGGAGGGCCTCAGGTGAGCAGTTCTTC
CDR3 protein: CASSVTSGRASGEQFF

clone size: -
J gene: TRBJ2-1
V gene: TRBV9
D gene: -
CDR3 DNA: TGTGCCAGCAGCGTAGAACTGCGGAGTGTCAACAATGAGCAGTTCTTC
CDR3 protein: CASSVELRSVNNEQFF

clone size: once
J gene: TRBJ2-5
V gene: TRBV4-3
D gene: TRBD2
CDR3 DNA: TGCGCCAGCAGCCAAGGCTCTAGCGGGGCGGAGACCCAGTACTTC
CDR3 protein: CASSQGSSGAETQYF

clone size: -
J gene: TRBJ1-4
V gene: TRBV29-1
D gene: -
CDR3 DNA: TGCACCCTACAGGACGCTAATGAAAAACTGTTTTTT
CDR3 protein: CTLQDANEKLFF

clone size: -
J gene: TRBJ1-5
V gene: TRBV19
D gene: TRBD1
CDR3 DNA: TGTGCCAGTAACAGGGGTAATAGCAATCAGCCCCAGCATTTT
CDR3 protein: CASNRGNSNQPQHF

clone size: -
J gene: TRBJ1-5
V gene: TRBV5-6
D gene: TRBD1
CDR3 DNA: TGTGCCAGCAGCTGGGGACAGGGGCTCAATCAGCCCCAGCATTTT
CDR3 protein: CASSWGQGLNQPQHF

clone size: -
J gene: TRBJ2-5
V gene: TRBV7-9
D gene: -
CDR3 DNA: TGTGCCAGCAGCCCTTCCGGAGCACAAGAGACCCAGTACTTC
CDR3 protein: CASSPSGAQETQYF